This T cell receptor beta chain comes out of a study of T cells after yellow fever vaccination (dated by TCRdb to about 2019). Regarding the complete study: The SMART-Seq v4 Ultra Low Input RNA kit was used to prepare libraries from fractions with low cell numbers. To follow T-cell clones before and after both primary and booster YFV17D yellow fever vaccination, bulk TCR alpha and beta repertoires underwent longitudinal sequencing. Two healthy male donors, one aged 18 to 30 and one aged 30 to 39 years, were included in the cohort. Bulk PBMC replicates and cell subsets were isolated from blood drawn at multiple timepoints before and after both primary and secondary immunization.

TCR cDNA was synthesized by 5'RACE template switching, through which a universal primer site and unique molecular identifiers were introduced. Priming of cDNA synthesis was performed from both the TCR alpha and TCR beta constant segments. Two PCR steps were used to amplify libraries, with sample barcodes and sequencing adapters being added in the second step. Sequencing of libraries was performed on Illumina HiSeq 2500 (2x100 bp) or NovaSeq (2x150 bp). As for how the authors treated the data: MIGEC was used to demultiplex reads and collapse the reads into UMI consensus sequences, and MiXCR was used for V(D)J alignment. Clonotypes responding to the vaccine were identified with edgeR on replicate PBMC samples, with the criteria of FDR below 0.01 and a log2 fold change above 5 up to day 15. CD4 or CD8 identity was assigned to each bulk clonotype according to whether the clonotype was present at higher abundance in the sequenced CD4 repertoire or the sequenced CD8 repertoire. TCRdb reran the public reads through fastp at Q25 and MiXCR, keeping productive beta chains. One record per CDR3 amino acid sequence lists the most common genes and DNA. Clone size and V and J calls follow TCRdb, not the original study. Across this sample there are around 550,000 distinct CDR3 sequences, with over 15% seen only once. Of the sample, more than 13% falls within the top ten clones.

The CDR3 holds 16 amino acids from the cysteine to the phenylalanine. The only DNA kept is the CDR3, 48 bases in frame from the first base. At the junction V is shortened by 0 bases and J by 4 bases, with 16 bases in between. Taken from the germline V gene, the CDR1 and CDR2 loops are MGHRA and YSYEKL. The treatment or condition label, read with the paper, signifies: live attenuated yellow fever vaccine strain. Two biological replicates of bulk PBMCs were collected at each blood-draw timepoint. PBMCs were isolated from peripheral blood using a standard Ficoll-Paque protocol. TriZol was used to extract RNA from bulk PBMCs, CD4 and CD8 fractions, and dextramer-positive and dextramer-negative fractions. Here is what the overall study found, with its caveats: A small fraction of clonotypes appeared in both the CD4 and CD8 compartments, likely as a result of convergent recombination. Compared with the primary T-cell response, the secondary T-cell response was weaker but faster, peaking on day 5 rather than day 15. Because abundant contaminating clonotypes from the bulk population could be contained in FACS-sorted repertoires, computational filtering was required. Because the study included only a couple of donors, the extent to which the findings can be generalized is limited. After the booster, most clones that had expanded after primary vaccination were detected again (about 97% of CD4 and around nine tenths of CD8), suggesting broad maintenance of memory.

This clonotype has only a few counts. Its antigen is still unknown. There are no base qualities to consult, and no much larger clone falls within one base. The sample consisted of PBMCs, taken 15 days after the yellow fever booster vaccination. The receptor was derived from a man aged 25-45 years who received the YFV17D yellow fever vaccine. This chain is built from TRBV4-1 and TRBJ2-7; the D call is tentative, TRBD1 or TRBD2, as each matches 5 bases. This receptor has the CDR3 CASSQDAGTGIYEQYF. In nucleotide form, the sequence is TGCGCCAGCAGCCAAGATGCCGGGACGGGGATTTACGAGCAGTACTTC.